Sequencing of this T cell receptor beta chain was carried out in a study of identical twins. Notes on the study in general: Fewer insertions characterized abundant cord blood beta clonotypes, whereas memory repertoires showed none. Excess sharing between twins was weaker in beta out-of-frame sequences.

This clonotype was seen many times. The antigen remains undetermined. This CDR3 is 13 amino acids long. The V and J ends lost 6 bases and 5 bases respectively, with 14 bases between them. Germline V CDR1 and CDR2: SQVTM, ANQGSEA. Template switching (which added a universal primer site) was used, and cDNA carried unique molecular identifiers. TCRdb re-analysed the 5' RACE reads in MiXCR, keeping a single row per CDR3 protein. Among 200,000 to 250,000 distinct CDR3 sequences listed, roughly 13% were seen once. These records were also assigned to another study, of yellow fever vaccine responses in identical twins. Turning to that study: As reported, the vaccine T cell response of twins seemed partly convergent and partly personalized.

The TCR originated in a woman aged 18-29 years in good health. The sequencing input was memory (CD45RO+) T cells sorted from blood. The chain has TRBV29-1 and TRBJ2-1; weak D call: TRBD1 (6 bases). This CDR3 reads CSVVLGTNNEQFF. Written as DNA, the CDR3 is TGCAGCGTCGTCCTGGGGACAAACAATGAGCAGTTCTTC.